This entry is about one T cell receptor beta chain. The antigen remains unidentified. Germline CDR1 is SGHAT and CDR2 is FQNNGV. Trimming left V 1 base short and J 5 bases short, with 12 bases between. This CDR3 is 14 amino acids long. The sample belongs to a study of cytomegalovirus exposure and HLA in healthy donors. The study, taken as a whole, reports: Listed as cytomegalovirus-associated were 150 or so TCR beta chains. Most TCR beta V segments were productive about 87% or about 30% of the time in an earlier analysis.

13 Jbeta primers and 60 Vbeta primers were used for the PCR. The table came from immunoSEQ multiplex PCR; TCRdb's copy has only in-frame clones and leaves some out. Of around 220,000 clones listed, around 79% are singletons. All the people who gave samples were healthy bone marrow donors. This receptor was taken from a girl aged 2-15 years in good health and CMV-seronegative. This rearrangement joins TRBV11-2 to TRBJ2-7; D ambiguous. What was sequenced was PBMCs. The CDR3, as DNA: TGTGCCAGCAGCTTAGGATTCAGTACAGACGAGCAGTACTTC. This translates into CASSLGFSTDEQYF.